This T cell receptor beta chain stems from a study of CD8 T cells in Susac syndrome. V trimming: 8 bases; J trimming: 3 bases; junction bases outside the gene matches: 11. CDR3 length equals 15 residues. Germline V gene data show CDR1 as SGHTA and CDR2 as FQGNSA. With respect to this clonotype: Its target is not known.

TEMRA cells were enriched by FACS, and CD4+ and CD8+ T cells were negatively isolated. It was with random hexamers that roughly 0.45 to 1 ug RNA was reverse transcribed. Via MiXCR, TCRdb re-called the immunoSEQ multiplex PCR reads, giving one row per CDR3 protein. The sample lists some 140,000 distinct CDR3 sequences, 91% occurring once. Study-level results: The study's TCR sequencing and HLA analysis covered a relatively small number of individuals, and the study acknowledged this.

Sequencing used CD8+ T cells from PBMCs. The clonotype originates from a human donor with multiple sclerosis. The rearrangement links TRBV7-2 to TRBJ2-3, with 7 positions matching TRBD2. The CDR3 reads CASRTREGVTDTQYF. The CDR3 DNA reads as TGTGCCAGCCGCACTAGGGAGGGAGTTACAGATACGCAGTATTTT.